Each of the 10 T cell receptor beta chains below was sequenced from the same sample in a study of PD-1 blockade in classical Hodgkin lymphoma. Only in-frame clones appear in the TCRdb table, and some are missing; sequencing was by immunoSEQ multiplex PCR. Seen here are about 61,000 clones, 85% to 90% observed once, and the top ten hold 15%. Brentuximab vedotin exposure varied among the patients, all of whom had relapsed after autologous stem cell transplantation. The sample was peripheral blood mononuclear cells (PBMCs), taken at baseline. All receptors come from a human donor with classical Hodgkin lymphoma.

The J gene is TRBJ1-2, the V gene TRBV28, with D possibly matching TRBD1 (5 bases). V dropped 3 bases and J dropped 6 bases, with 5 bases sitting between them. Germline V gives CDR1 MDHEN, CDR2 SYDVKM. This CDR3 has 11 amino acids. In nucleotides, the CDR3 is TGTGCCAGCAGTTTGGGGGATGGCTACACCTTC. This translates into CASSLGDGYTF.

The chain carries TRBV5-6 and TRBJ2-1; no firm D call. V lost 0 bases and J lost 3, with 10 bases in between. The CDR3 covers 15 residues. Germline lookup yields CDR1 SGHDT and CDR2 YYEEEE. The CDR3 DNA follows: TGTGCCAGCAGCTTGGGACTGAGCTACTACAATGAGCAGTTCTTC. Residues: CASSLGLSYYNEQFF.

This clone was observed a few times. The V and J genes are TRBV27 and TRBJ1-1; D is unclear. CDR1 and CDR2 (germline): MNHEY, SMNVEV (reference sequence). Trimming shortened V by 2 bases and J by 1 base, and 5 bases separated the two germline ends. This CDR3 has 13 amino acids. The CDR3 DNA reads TGTGCCAGCAGTTTAAACCGGAACACTGAAGCTTTCTTT. Its translation: CASSLNRNTEAFF.

There are a few counts of this clone. This chain uses TRBV4-1 with TRBJ1-6; unclear D gene. The CDR3 has 17 residues. Germline CDR1 and CDR2: MGHRA and YSYEKL. The V and J ends lost 6 bases and 3 bases respectively, with 18 bases between them. CDR3 sequence: CASREGPDDFYNSPLHF. The CDR3, as DNA: TGCGCCAGCAGAGAGGGCCCCGATGACTTCTATAATTCACCCCTCCACTTT.

This sequence joins TRBV29-1 and TRBJ2-1, with TRBD2 identical over 8 bases. Germline CDR1 is SQVTM and CDR2 is ANQGSEA. V shed 8 bases, J shed 5 bases, and the junction held 8 bases outside the gene matches. CDR3 length: 13 amino acids. CDR3 amino acids: CSLNGGGHNEQFF. In DNA form, the CDR3 reads TGCAGCTTAAACGGGGGGGGCCACAATGAGCAGTTCTTC.

This clone was counted only a few times. The chain links TRBV30 to TRBJ1-1, with no clear D. Looked up from germline, CDR1 is GTSNPN and CDR2 is SVGIG (reference sequence). Trimming stripped 5 bases from V and 7 bases from J, with 11 bases between. The CDR3 sequence is 11 residues long. CDR3 coding DNA: TGTGCCTGGGTAGACACTTTTGAAGCTTTCTTT. This codes for CAWVDTFEAFF.

The genes are TRBV11-2 and TRBJ1-1; perhaps TRBD1 as D (5 bases). The V gene's germline CDR1 is SGHAT and CDR2 FQNNGV. Trimming pared 1 base from V and 5 bases from J, leaving 17 bases between. The CDR3 runs to 16 residues. CDR3 loop: CASSLAGGVYWTEAFF. The CDR3 nucleotides are TGTGCCAGCAGCTTAGCTGGGGGAGTGTATTGGACTGAAGCTTTCTTT.

The genes are TRBV5-8 and TRBJ1-1; D perhaps matches TRBD1 (5 bases). CDR3 length equals 15 residues. V was pared by 2 bases and J by 6 bases, with 17 bases between. Germline-derived CDR1 and CDR2 are SGHTS and YDEGEE. CDR3 region: CASSFGWRGRAEAFF. CDR3 DNA sequence: TGTGCCAGCAGCTTTGGTTGGAGGGGACGGGCTGAAGCTTTCTTT.

The V and J genes are TRBV19 and TRBJ2-7; a weak D match, TRBD2 (6 bases). Trimming removed 5 bases from V and 6 bases from J, with 17 bases in between. Germline loops: CDR1 LNHDA, CDR2 SQIVND (reference sequence). The CDR3 runs 14 residues. DNA for the CDR3: TGTGCCAGTAGTCAGGAGGGGACCTCTCTCGAGCAGTACTTC. It translates to CASSQEGTSLEQYF.

The V call is TRBV7-3, the J call TRBJ1-2; D perhaps matches TRBD1 (6 bases). The CDR3 runs to 13 residues. Germline loops: CDR1 SGHTA, CDR2 FQGTGA. V lost 2 bases, J lost 6 bases, and 10 bases lay in between. CDR3 amino acids: CASSLAGGDGYTF. The CDR3 nucleotides read TGTGCCAGCAGCTTAGCTGGGGGCGATGGCTACACCTTC.